Following are 20 T cell receptor beta chains from one sample sequenced in a study of blood T cell repertoires in COVID-19 (dated by TCRdb to the early 2020s). To prepare the library, the immunoSEQ multiplex PCR assay was applied. Here the immuneACCESS table is served through TCRdb, limited to in-frame sequences with V and J called. Missing clones are a known gap in these copies; in checked studies unresolved V genes cover under half, and the rest lacks a known reason. Across this sample there are some 94,000 clones, with 87% seen only once. The top ten constitute 1.1% of the sample. Material for sequencing was peripheral blood. All receptors come from a human donor in a cohort sampled during active COVID-19.

The chain couples TRBV2 to TRBJ1-4, with TRBD1 as a possible D gene (5 bases). CDR1 and CDR2 from the germline V gene are SNHLY and FYNNEI. The ends were cut back, 10 bases at V and 7 bases at J, with 28 bases in the middle. The CDR3 consists of 17 residues. DNA of the CDR3: TGTGCCACCTCCAGAAGACAGATTGGGGCCGTTGGTGAAAAACTGTTTTTT. Translated, it gives CATSRRQIGAVGEKLFF. The variable domain in full, with the rest retrieved from reference TRBV2 and TRBJ1-4, is EPEVTQTPSHQVTQMGQEVILRCVPISNHLYFYWYRQILGQKVEFLVSFYNNEISEKSEIFDDQFSVERPDGSNFTLKIRSTKLEDSAMYFCATSRRQIGAVGEKLFFGSGTQLSVL.

This clone was counted between two and nine times. The rearrangement links TRBV3-1 (or the pseudogene TRBV3-2) to TRBJ2-2, with 10 bases lining up with TRBD1. This CDR3 comprises 15 residues. After removal of 3 bases from V and 7 bases from J, the junction contained 5 bases not matched to a gene. Per the germline V gene, CDR1 is LGHDT and CDR2 is YNNKEL (reference sequence). The CDR3 coding sequence is TGTGCCAGCAGCCAGCCGGGACAGGGGAACGGGGAGCTGTTTTTT. Translating gives CASSQPGQGNGELFF.

This clone was seen a few times. The chain links TRBV19 to TRBJ2-7; 11 positions match TRBD2. V trimming: 4 bases; J trimming: 4 bases; junction bases outside the gene matches: 9. The germline V gene has CDR1 LNHDA and CDR2 SQIVND (reference sequence). The CDR3 is 16 residues long. This chain's CDR3 is CASSTPIAGGPYEQYF. The CDR3 DNA reads TGTGCCAGTAGTACCCCTATAGCGGGAGGGCCGTACGAGCAGTACTTC.

The chain employs TRBV25-1 and TRBJ2-5; TRBD2 might be the D (6 bases). Germline CDR1 is MGHDK and CDR2 is SYGVNS. This CDR3 spans 15 amino acids. The germline V and J ends were trimmed by 4 bases and 1 base, with 13 bases remaining between them. CDR3 amino acids: CASSAPGTLQETQYF. CDR3 coding DNA: TGTGCCAGCAGTGCTCCCGGGACTCTCCAAGAGACCCAGTACTTC.

This clone was observed a few times. The rearrangement uses TRBV21-1 and TRBJ1-1. TRBV21-1 is tagged as a pseudogene. The CDR3 has 12 residues. The CDR3 region has the DNA TGTGCCAGCAGCGAGCTGAACACTGAAGCTTTCTTT. Amino acids: CASSELNTEAFF.

V gene TRBV11-3 combines with J gene TRBJ2-7; 10 nucleotides match TRBD1. The V and J ends lost 2 bases and 3 bases, in that order; junction bases with no gene match: 10. In germline, CDR1 is SGHNT, CDR2 YENEEA. CDR3 length equals 17 residues. The CDR3 DNA sequence: TGTGCCAGCAGCTTAAGACAGGGGGCCCGAGGTCGCTACGAGCAGTACTTC. Its protein product is CASSLRQGARGRYEQYF.

This clone was seen repeatedly, ten times or more. The V call is TRBV19, the J call TRBJ1-2; 9 nucleotides line up with TRBD1. After removal of 4 bases from V and 8 bases from J, the junction contained 5 bases not matched to a gene. Germline CDR1 reads LNHDA; CDR2 reads SQIVND (reference sequence). The CDR3 extends over 13 amino acids. DNA for the CDR3: TGTGCCAGTAGTACTCGGGACAGGGTCGGCTACACCTTC. Its translation: CASSTRDRVGYTF.

This clone has only one observation. V usage is TRBV28 and J usage is TRBJ2-1, with D maybe TRBD1 (5 bases). Germline values: CDR1 MDHEN, CDR2 SYDVKM. V dropped 3 bases and J dropped 4 bases, with 22 bases sitting between them. The CDR3 covers 18 residues. The CDR3 coding sequence is TGTGCCAGCAGTTTCGAGCCGCCACAGGAGTCTTCTTACAATGAGCAGTTCTTC. It specifies CASSFEPPQESSYNEQFF.

CDR3 sequence reads: CASSGAGAYEQYF. CDR3 nucleotides: TGTGCCAGCAGTGGAGCGGGAGCCTACGAGCAGTACTTC. V and J are TRBV2 and TRBJ2-7; 8 positions agree with TRBD2. The CDR3 runs 13 residues. Germline values: CDR1 SNHLY, CDR2 FYNNEI. Trimming at V came to 4 bases and at J to 2 bases, leaving 1 base not matched to a gene.

The CDR3 DNA is TGTGCCAGCAGCTCCCCCGTCCGGGAGACCCAGTACTTC. Translation: CASSSPVRETQYF. This sequence joins TRBV5-6 and TRBJ2-5; D is unclear. This CDR3 is built from 13 residues. The V end was cut by 3 bases, the J end by 5 bases, with 11 bases between. The germline V gene encodes CDR1 SGHDT and CDR2 YYEEEE.

With respect to this clone: It is unclear where the CDR3 begins or ends on the DNA, so no DNA is shown, and the CDR3 is as TCRdb lists it. The chain uses TRBV6-5 and TRBJ2-2; the table's D call, TRBD2, was not checked against the DNA. Germline V lookup: CDR1 MNHEY, CDR2 SVGAGI. The CDR3 region is 13 residues in length, termini included. The CDR3 loop is CASSYLRAGELFF.

The chain joins TRBV25-1 to TRBJ1-1; the D gene is possibly TRBD1 (5 bases). V lost 2 bases and J 2 bases, leaving 15 bases between the germline ends. The V gene's germline CDR1 is MGHDK and CDR2 SYGVNS. CDR3 size: 16 residues. Here the CDR3 reads CASSEVGAGHNTEAFF. The CDR3 DNA is TGTGCCAGCAGTGAAGTAGGGGCAGGTCATAACACTGAAGCTTTCTTT.

This rearrangement joins TRBV5-1 to TRBJ1-2; the match to TRBD1 covers 7 bases. The ends lost 4 bases at V and 1 base at J; junction bases unmatched: 7. Germline CDR1 is SGHRS and CDR2 is YFSETQ. This CDR3 is 15 amino acids long. Written as DNA, the CDR3 is TGCGCCAGCAGCCCTACTGGACAGGATAACTATGGCTACACCTTC. It codes for CASSPTGQDNYGYTF.

This chain links TRBV6-4 with TRBJ2-2, with 15 bases lining up with TRBD2. CDR3 length equals 17 residues. CDR1 is MRHNA, CDR2 SNTAGT, per germline. V shed 4 bases and J 0 bases; nucleotides not matched to a gene: 0. CDR3 sequence reads: CASSGTSGRANTGELFF. Written as DNA, the CDR3 is TGTGCCAGCAGTGGGACTAGCGGGAGGGCGAACACCGGGGAGCTGTTTTTT.

This rearrangement joins TRBV30 to TRBJ1-5; 9 bases map to TRBD1. The junction had 2 bases not matched to a gene; V was cut back by 0 bases and J by 5 bases. This CDR3 is built from 14 residues. The germline CDR1 and CDR2 sequences are GTSNPN and SVGIG (reference sequence). The CDR3 region is CAWSVGQGHQPQHF. In DNA, the CDR3 is TGTGCCTGGAGTGTGGGACAGGGCCATCAGCCCCAGCATTTT.

The genes are TRBV29-1 and TRBJ1-4; 7 positions agree with TRBD1. The CDR3 is 14 amino acids. CDR1 SQVTM and CDR2 ANQGSEA come from the germline V gene. V lost 5 bases, J lost 4 bases, and 7 bases stayed unmatched. The CDR3: CSVPTGVHNEKLFF. Here the CDR3 DNA reads TGCAGCGTTCCCACAGGGGTACATAATGAAAAACTGTTTTTT. The variable domain in full, completed from reference TRBV29-1 and TRBJ1-4, reads SAVISQKPSRDICQRGTSLTIQCQVDSQVTMMFWYRQQPGQSLTLIATANQGSEATYESGFVIDKFPISRPNLTFSTLTVSNMSPEDSSIYLCSVPTGVHNEKLFFGSGTQLSVL.

This clone was seen a handful of times. V is TRBV2 and J is TRBJ1-1; tentative D call: TRBD1 (5 bases). Germline V gives CDR1 SNHLY, CDR2 FYNNEI. CDR3 length: 13 residues. Deletions cut 7 bases from V and 6 bases from J, with 15 bases between. In DNA form, the CDR3 reads TGTGCCAGCAACAAAGGGGCACCCCCTGAAGCTTTCTTT. Translating gives CASNKGAPPEAFF.

This chain joins TRBV28 and TRBJ1-2; 7 bases are a match to TRBD1. From germline, CDR1 is MDHEN and CDR2 SYDVKM. The CDR3 totals 13 residues. The V gene end was trimmed by 8 bases and the J gene end by 0 bases; junction bases not matched to a gene: 3. The CDR3 protein is CASLQGSNYGYTF. CDR3 DNA: TGTGCCAGCTTACAGGGGTCTAACTATGGCTACACCTTC.

The V call is TRBV7-8, the J call TRBJ2-4; TRBD2 matches at 13 bases. The length of the CDR3 is 16 residues. Germline V gene lookup returns CDR1 SGHVS and CDR2 FQNEAQ. The V and J ends lost 5 bases and 3 bases, in that order; junction bases with no gene match: 4. CDR3 bases: TGTGCCAGCAGCCGGGGACTAGCGGGGTTCAAAAACATTCAGTACTTC. It is translated as CASSRGLAGFKNIQYF.

The V call is TRBV11-3, the J call TRBJ2-5, with a possible D match to TRBD1 (6 bases). This CDR3 region has 16 residues. Germline CDR1 SGHNT, CDR2 YENEEA. The V end lost 5 bases, the J end lost 4 bases, and 20 bases lay between the germline ends. The DNA of the CDR3 is TGTGCCAGCAGCGGGGGCCCCCGTGGGGGCGGAGAGACCCAGTACTTC. This sequence encodes CASSGGPRGGGETQYF. Filled out from reference TRBV11-3 and TRBJ2-5, the complete variable domain reads EAGVVQSPRYKIIEKKQPVAFWCNPISGHNTLYWYLQNLGQGPELLIRYENEEAVDDSQLPKDRFSAERLKGVDSTLKIQPAELGDSAVYLCASSGGPRGGGETQYFGPGTRLLVL.